Many counts were recorded for the clone carrying this T cell receptor beta chain. Its target is not known. The data originate from a study of T-cell reconstitution after alpha-beta-depleted transplantation in children. Notes on the study in general: One year post-transplant, T-cell counts and diversity were largely derived from T cells produced anew. After transplant, high TCRbeta diversity at day 60 in some patients arose from surviving recipient T cells and thymic progenitors.

Germline values: CDR1 MGHDK, CDR2 SYGVNS. Trimming cost V 1 base and J 1 base; bases outside gene matches: 10. The CDR3 length is 17 residues. Molecular barcoding with unique molecular identifiers was used for the TCRbeta library. TCRdb independently ran MiXCR on the PCR reads; one entry per CDR3 protein. The data hold about 240,000 distinct CDR3 sequences, with roughly 23% observed a single time. The chain employs TRBV25-1 and TRBJ2-7; 7 bases fit TRBD1. The source is a girl aged 2 to 10 with Fanconi anemia, due to receive a stem cell transplant. This specimen consisted of PBMCs, obtained before TCRalphabeta/CD19-depleted stem cell transplant. The CDR3 sequence: CASSEWGQQMESYEQYF. Here the CDR3 DNA reads TGTGCCAGCAGTGAATGGGGACAGCAAATGGAGTCCTACGAGCAGTACTTC.